The rows below give T cell receptor beta chains drawn from one sample of a study of tumor-infiltrating lymphocytes in primary liver carcinoma. TCRdb reprocessed the multiplex PCR reads via MiXCR and lists one record per CDR3 protein. The table includes some 180,000 distinct CDR3 sequences, over 45% detected once. What was sequenced was peripheral blood. The receptor set was obtained from a middle-aged man with primary liver carcinoma and hepatitis B virus infection. CDR3s include the opening cysteine and the closing phenylalanine or tryptophan. The D gene is left open where the match is weak. Some rows mark clone size as missing; the rest say once, few, many or name a class of expanded clone.

v_call,j_call,clone_size,d_call,cdr3_nt,cdr3_aa
TRBV12-3/TRBV12-4,TRBJ2-6,few,TRBD1,TGTGCCAGCAGTTTACCGGACAGGGTAATCCTGACTTTC,CASSLPDRVILTF
TRBV6-5,TRBJ2-2,many,-,TGTGCCAGCAGTTACGGTGACCTTGTCACCGGGGAGCTGTTTTTT,CASSYGDLVTGELFF
TRBV28,TRBJ2-1,-,-,TGTGCCAGCAGTCCAGGTTCAGTGAAGCAGTTCTTC,CASSPGSVKQFF
TRBV14,TRBJ2-1,few,TRBD1,TGTGCCAGCAGCCAGCATGGGGACAGGGGATGGAATGAGCAGTTCTTC,CASSQHGDRGWNEQFF
TRBV7-9,TRBJ2-5,-,-,TGTGCCAGCAGCTTTAATTCGGTGGGGTGGGAGACCCAGTACTTC,CASSFNSVGWETQYF
TRBV28,TRBJ2-7,few,TRBD1,TGTGCCAGCAGTCTGACAGGGGGCAGGTACGAGCAGTACTTC,CASSLTGGRYEQYF
TRBV14,TRBJ1-1,-,-,TGTGACAGCAGCCAAACCGGACGGAAACTGAACACTGAAGCTTTCTTT,CDSSQTGRKLNTEAFF
TRBV29-1,TRBJ2-1,-,-,TGCAGCGCAGGCAGCGAGAGCTCCTACAATGGGCAGTTCTTC,CSAGSESSYNGQFF
TRBV6-6,TRBJ2-3,-,TRBD1,TGTGCCAGGAGTTCCGCGGGACAGGGAAGAATATGGGCAGATACGCAGTATTTT,CARSSAGQGRIWADTQYF
TRBV12-3/TRBV12-4,TRBJ1-1,few,-,TGTGCCAGCACCCTGGGGGGGCTCAGGGGCACTGAAGCTTTCTTT,CASTLGGLRGTEAFF
TRBV6-1,TRBJ2-2,-,-,TGTGCCAGCAGTGACGGTCAGACCGGGGAACTGTTTTTT,CASSDGQTGELFF
TRBV29-1,TRBJ1-6,-,-,TGCAGCGTCGGAGCCGAGCCGGGTTCACCCCCCCACTTT,CSVGAEPGSPPHF
TRBV28,TRBJ2-7,-,TRBD2,TGTGCCAGCAGTTTACTAGCGGGCTACTACGAGCAGTACTTC,CASSLLAGYYEQYF
TRBV6-6,TRBJ1-6,-,-,TGTGCCAGCAGTTACGGGGGACACAATAATTCACAGCTCCACTTT,CASSYGGHNNSQLHF
TRBV29-1,TRBJ2-3,-,-,TGCAGCGCTATCAGGTACGAGGGAGAATATACGCAGTATTTT,CSAIRYEGEYTQYF
TRBV4-2,TRBJ1-2,-,TRBD1,TGTGCCAGCAGCCAAGAAGGGCAGGGGGGCAACTATGGCTACACCTTC,CASSQEGQGGNYGYTF
TRBV12-3/TRBV12-4,TRBJ2-1,few,-,TGTGCCAGCAGTTTTGGACGGACAACTTTCAATGAGCAGTTCTTC,CASSFGRTTFNEQFF
TRBV4-1,TRBJ2-2,-,-,TGCGCCAGCAGCCAAGGAGGGCTTGGGGTCACCGGGGAGCTGCTTTTT,CASSQGGLGVTGELLF
TRBV7-9,TRBJ2-3,-,-,TGTGCCAGCAGCTCTAGCCGGGAACCAACAGATACGCAGTATTTT,CASSSSREPTDTQYF